A selection of T cell receptor beta chains follows, all from one sample in a study of blood T cell repertoires in COVID-19. The repertoire was sequenced with immunoSEQ multiplex PCR; TCRdb's copy has only in-frame clones and lacks some. The sample yields roughly 200,000 clones, approximately 80% seen once. The sample taken for sequencing was peripheral blood. The receptors here all came from a woman older than 75 with COVID-19, enrolled during active disease. Both conserved end residues are part of each CDR3. D genes are given only for firm matches. Only some rows state a clone size, as once, few, many or a class for expanded clones.

>TRBJ1-5|NA|NA|TRBV7-2
CASSPFSNQPQHF
TGTGCCAGCAGCCCATTTAGCAATCAGCCCCAGCATTTT
>TRBJ1-2|NA|NA|TRBV5-1
CASSPSGTGGYTF
TGCGCCAGCAGCCCCAGCGGGACGGGTGGCTACACCTTC
>TRBJ1-2|few|NA|TRBV5-6
CASSLGAGSNYGYTF
TGTGCCAGCAGCTTGGGGGCGGGATCCAACTATGGCTACACCTTC
>TRBJ1-1|NA|NA|TRBV10-1
CASSDSRTRVRTEAFF
TGCGCCAGCAGTGACTCCCGGACCAGGGTAAGAACTGAAGCTTTCTTT
>TRBJ2-2|NA|TRBD2|TRBV15
CATSRGTRGTGELFF
TGTGCCACCAGCAGAGGGACTAGAGGAACCGGGGAGCTGTTTTTT
>TRBJ2-1|NA|TRBD2|TRBV7-3
CASSPGLGYNEQFF
TGTGCCAGCAGCCCAGGACTAGGCTACAATGAGCAGTTCTTC
>TRBJ2-5|NA|NA|TRBV11-2
CASSLEGRRPQETQYF
TGTGCCAGCAGCTTAGAGGGGCGCCGGCCCCAAGAGACCCAGTACTTC
>TRBJ1-1|NA|TRBD1|TRBV24-1
CATSDPTGAEAFF
TGTGCCACCAGTGACCCGACAGGGGCTGAAGCTTTCTTT
>TRBJ2-5|NA|TRBD2|TRBV5-1
CASSSRLAEETQYF
TGCGCCAGCAGCTCAAGACTAGCGGAAGAGACCCAGTACTTC
>TRBJ2-3|few|TRBD2|TRBV5-1
CASKRAAGGLLTDTQYF
TGCGCCAGCAAGCGTGCGGCGGGAGGCCTCCTCACAGATACGCAGTATTTT
>TRBJ1-1|few|TRBD1|TRBV2
CARRTQGVDTEAFF
TGTGCCAGGAGGACACAGGGGGTAGACACTGAAGCTTTCTTT
>TRBJ2-1|NA|TRBD1|TRBV11-3
CASSPGQGGDSEQFF
TGTGCCAGCAGCCCGGGACAGGGCGGGGATAGTGAGCAGTTCTTC
>TRBJ1-1|NA|NA|TRBV12-3/TRBV12-4
CASSSGLNTEAFF
TGTGCCAGCAGTTCGGGACTAAACACTGAAGCTTTCTTT
>TRBJ2-3|NA|TRBD2|TRBV3-1/TRBV3-2
CASSQGLAGGGTDTQYF
TGTGCCAGCAGCCAAGGACTAGCGGGAGGGGGCACAGATACGCAGTATTTT
>TRBJ2-7|once|NA|TRBV28
CASSPPASSYEQYF
TGTGCCAGCAGTCCCCCTGCGAGCTCCTACGAGCAGTACTTC
>TRBJ2-5|NA|TRBD1|TRBV5-1
CASSEGTGTYQETQYF
TGCGCCAGCAGCGAAGGGACAGGGACCTACCAAGAGACCCAGTACTTC
>TRBJ2-7|NA|NA|TRBV5-5
CASSLDGARVQYF
TGTGCCAGCAGCTTGGATGGGGCTCGGGTCCAGTACTTC
>TRBJ1-4|NA|NA|TRBV7-2
CASSAGSLRNEKLFF
TGTGCCAGCAGCGCGGGCAGCCTCCGTAATGAAAAACTGTTTTTT
>TRBJ2-7|NA|TRBD2|TRBV7-8
CASSLVGLAGEQYF
TGTGCCAGCAGCTTAGTAGGACTAGCGGGCGAGCAGTACTTC
>TRBJ2-4|NA|NA|TRBV7-6
CASSLPRAGGAGVAKNIQYF
TGTGCCAGCAGCTTACCTCGGGCAGGGGGCGCGGGGGTAGCCAAAAACATTCAGTACTTC
>TRBJ2-3|NA|NA|TRBV28
CASSPRTGRADTQYF
TGTGCCAGCAGTCCCCGGACAGGGAGGGCAGATACGCAGTATTTT
>TRBJ2-5|NA|TRBD1|TRBV20-1
CSATDRGRVPETQYF
TGCAGTGCTACTGACAGGGGACGGGTTCCAGAGACCCAGTACTTC
>TRBJ2-3|NA|NA|TRBV10-1
CASGSSTDTQYF
TGCGCCAGCGGGAGCTCTACAGATACGCAGTATTTT
>TRBJ1-3|NA|TRBD1|TRBV7-3
CASSTGQPSGNTIYF
TGTGCCAGCAGCACGGGACAGCCCTCTGGAAACACCATATATTTT
>TRBJ2-6|NA|NA|TRBV11-2
CASSLVPGSGANVLTF
TGTGCCAGCAGCTTAGTTCCGGGCTCTGGGGCCAACGTCCTGACTTTC
>TRBJ2-7|NA|NA|TRBV6-5
CASSLTPSSYEQYF
TGTGCCAGCAGCCTTACGCCGAGCTCCTACGAGCAGTACTTC
>TRBJ1-5|NA|NA|TRBV6-5
CASRPGRGSNQPQHF
TGTGCCAGCAGGCCGGGACGGGGGAGCAATCAGCCCCAGCATTTT
>TRBJ2-5|NA|TRBD2|TRBV28
CASRSGLAGVVETQYF
TGTGCCAGCCGATCGGGACTAGCGGGAGTAGTTGAGACCCAGTACTTC
>TRBJ1-1|NA|TRBD1|TRBV3-1/TRBV3-2
CASSQQGGRNTEAFF
TGTGCCAGCAGCCAGCAGGGGGGACGGAACACTGAAGCTTTCTTT
>TRBJ1-6|few|TRBD1|TRBV5-1
CASSPSGQGISPLHF
TGCGCCAGCAGCCCTTCGGGACAGGGGATTTCACCCCTCCACTTT
>TRBJ1-1|NA|NA|TRBV3-1/TRBV3-2
CASSDTTDTEAFF
TGTGCCAGCAGCGACACCACAGACACTGAAGCTTTCTTT
>TRBJ2-7|NA|TRBD1|TRBV5-6
CASSPLRTGVGNEQYF
TGTGCCAGCAGCCCCCTTCGGACAGGGGTAGGAAACGAGCAGTACTTC
>TRBJ1-2|NA|NA|TRBV5-4
CASSLGQGSALGGYTF
TGTGCCAGCAGCTTGGGGCAGGGGTCCGCATTGGGAGGCTACACCTTC
>TRBJ1-5|NA|NA|TRBV5-6
CASSLAKRGGQPQHF
TGTGCCAGCAGCTTGGCCAAGAGGGGAGGGCAGCCCCAGCATTTT
>TRBJ1-5|NA|TRBD1|TRBV2
CASSAMTGNSNQPQHF
TGTGCCAGCAGCGCCATGACAGGGAATAGCAATCAGCCCCAGCATTTT
>TRBJ2-1|NA|NA|TRBV11-3
CASSPQHYNEQFF
TGTGCCAGCAGCCCACAGCACTACAATGAGCAGTTCTTC
>TRBJ2-3|few|TRBD2|TRBV5-6
CASSPSPGTSGRAMYTQYF
TGTGCCAGCAGCCCAAGTCCCGGGACTAGCGGGAGGGCCATGTATACGCAGTATTTT
>TRBJ2-7|NA|TRBD1|TRBV10-3
CATKRDRVDYEQYF
TGTGCCACCAAGCGGGACAGGGTGGACTACGAGCAGTACTTC
>TRBJ2-5|once|NA|TRBV27
CASSPRETQETQYF
TGTGCCAGCAGTCCCCGGGAGACCCAAGAGACCCAGTACTTC
>TRBJ1-2|NA|TRBD1|TRBV4-1
CASSPEGQAANYGYTF
TGCGCCAGCAGCCCAGAGGGACAGGCGGCTAACTATGGCTACACCTTC
>TRBJ1-5|NA|NA|TRBV12-3/TRBV12-4
CASSLGDHQPQHF
TGTGCCAGCAGTTTAGGAGATCATCAGCCCCAGCATTTT
>TRBJ2-5|NA|NA|TRBV5-1
CASSGGETQYF
TGCGCCAGCAGCGGGGGGGAGACCCAGTACTTC
>TRBJ2-1|once|TRBD2|TRBV14
CASSHNVGTSSSNEQFF
TGTGCCAGCAGCCACAACGTTGGGACTAGTTCGAGCAATGAGCAGTTCTTC
>TRBJ1-5|NA|NA|TRBV15
CATRGKGRRMGNQPQHF
TGTGCCACCAGAGGGAAGGGGAGGCGAATGGGCAATCAGCCCCAGCATTTT
>TRBJ1-1|NA|NA|TRBV7-9
CASSPPGQLNTEAFF
TGTGCCAGCAGCCCCCCCGGACAGTTGAACACTGAAGCTTTCTTT
>TRBJ2-5|NA|NA|TRBV28
CASSGGPGIETQYF
TGTGCCAGCAGTGGAGGGCCGGGAATAGAGACCCAGTACTTC